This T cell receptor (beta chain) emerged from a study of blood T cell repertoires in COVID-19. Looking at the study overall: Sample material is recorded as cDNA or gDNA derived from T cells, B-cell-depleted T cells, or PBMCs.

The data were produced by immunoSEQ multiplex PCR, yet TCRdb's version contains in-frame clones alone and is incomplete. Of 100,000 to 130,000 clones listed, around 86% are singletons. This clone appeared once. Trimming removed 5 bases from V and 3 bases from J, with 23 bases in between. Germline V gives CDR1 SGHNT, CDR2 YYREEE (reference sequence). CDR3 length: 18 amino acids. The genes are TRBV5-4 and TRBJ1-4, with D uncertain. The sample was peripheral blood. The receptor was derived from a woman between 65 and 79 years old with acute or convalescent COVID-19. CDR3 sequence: CASRPGGGVPSPNEKLFF. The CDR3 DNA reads TGTGCCAGCAGACCCGGAGGTGGGGTACCCAGTCCTAATGAAAAACTGTTTTTT.